These 17 T cell receptor beta chains were sequenced from one sample in a study of OX40 agonist ivuxolimab in advanced cancers. Method: immunoSEQ multiplex PCR; TCRdb's copy keeps in-frame clones and lacks some. The sample records around 84,000 clones, about 90% being singletons. The source was CD4+ or CD8+ T cells sorted from blood, collected in a trial of the OX40 agonist ivuxolimab. All receptors come from an adult with an advanced solid tumor such as melanoma, head and neck, liver or kidney cancer.

The chain is built from TRBV5-4 and TRBJ2-7, with 10 bases matching TRBD1. Trimming at V came to 5 bases and at J to 3 bases, leaving 5 bases not matched to a gene. The CDR3 is 14 residues long. The germline V gene has CDR1 SGHNT and CDR2 YYREEE (reference sequence). The CDR3, as DNA: TGTGCCAGCAGAACCGGGACAGGGGACTACGAGCAGTACTTC. Translated, it gives CASRTGTGDYEQYF.

The chain has TRBV7-2 and TRBJ1-3, with D tentatively TRBD1 (5 bases). V was pared by 3 bases and J by 0 bases, with 9 bases between. The length of the CDR3 is 15 residues. Looked up from germline, CDR1 is SGHTA and CDR2 is FQGNSA. CDR3 sequence: CASSLGLSSGNTIYF. The CDR3 DNA reads as TGTGCCAGCAGCTTGGGGCTGAGCTCTGGAAACACCATATATTTT. Supplemented by reference TRBV7-2 and TRBJ1-3, the full variable domain reads GAGVSQSPSNKVTEKGKDVELRCDPISGHTALYWYRQSLGQGLEFLIYFQGNSAPDKSGLPSDRFSAERTGGSVSTLTIQRTQQEDSAVYLCASSLGLSSGNTIYFGEGSWLTVV.

V gene TRBV4-2 combines with J gene TRBJ2-7; 13 nucleotides match TRBD2. This CDR3 has 17 residues. Germline assignment: CDR1 LGHNA and CDR2 YNFKEQ. Losses at the gene ends were 5 bases for V and 5 bases for J; bases not matched to a gene: 12. The CDR3 DNA follows: TGTGCCAGCAGCTCCTTCCGGACTAGCGGGGGCGAGAACGAGCAGTACTTC. This encodes CASSSFRTSGGENEQYF.

The chain recombines TRBV27 with TRBJ2-5; tentative D call: TRBD1 (6 bases). The germline V gene encodes CDR1 MNHEY and CDR2 SMNVEV (reference sequence). The CDR3 has 15 amino acids. V lost 8 bases and J lost 0, with 16 bases in between. The CDR3 region is CASPYPQGYQETQYF. CDR3 nucleotide sequence: TGTGCCAGCCCCTATCCCCAGGGGTACCAAGAGACCCAGTACTTC.

The chain uses TRBV5-5 and TRBJ2-7, with D unresolved. This CDR3 spans 13 amino acids. Germline CDR1 and CDR2: SGHKS and YYEKEE (reference sequence). V was cut by 3 bases and J by 4 bases, with 11 bases left in between. The CDR3 region is CASSYLWGYEQYF. CDR3 nucleotide sequence: TGTGCCAGCAGCTACCTCTGGGGTTACGAGCAGTACTTC. Supplemented by reference TRBV5-5 and TRBJ2-7, the full variable domain reads DAGVTQSPTHLIKTRGQQVTLRCSPISGHKSVSWYQQVLGQGPQFIFQYYEKEERGRGNFPDRFSARQFPNYSSELNVNALLLGDSALYLCASSYLWGYEQYFGPGTRLTVT.

This chain links TRBV14 with TRBJ2-1; D gene unclear. Trimming removed 0 bases from V and 4 bases from J, with 4 bases in between. The CDR3 contains 13 residues. CDR1 SGHDN and CDR2 FVKESK come from the germline V gene. DNA of the CDR3: TGTGCCAGCAGCCAAGAGATGTACAATGAGCAGTTCTTC. Translated, it gives CASSQEMYNEQFF.

This clone occurred once. This chain links TRBV4-3 with TRBJ2-7; no firm D call. CDR1 is LGHNA, CDR2 YSLEER, per germline. Trimming took off 0 bases at V and 1 base at J, with 10 bases between the two ends. This CDR3 region has 15 residues. The DNA of the CDR3 is TGCGCCAGCAGCCAAGATAATGGTCAGTCCTACGAGCAGTACTTC. Translated: CASSQDNGQSYEQYF.

This chain links TRBV6-5 with TRBJ2-6; D is perhaps TRBD1 (5 bases). Germline assignment: CDR1 MNHEY and CDR2 SVGAGI. The CDR3 covers 16 residues. The germline V and J ends were trimmed by 0 bases and 3 bases, with 9 bases remaining between them. The CDR3 DNA reads TGTGCCAGCAGTTACTCGGCAGGGCTTGGGGCCAACGTCCTGACTTTC. Its translation: CASSYSAGLGANVLTF.

The chain joins TRBV7-9 to TRBJ1-4, with 7 bases fitting TRBD1. V was pared by 6 bases and J by 4 bases, with 8 bases of the junction left unmatched. CDR1 and CDR2 from the germline V gene are SEHNR and FQNEAQ (reference sequence). CDR3 length equals 15 residues. CDR3 protein: CASRHADRSNEKLFF. In DNA, the CDR3 is TGTGCCAGCAGACACGCGGACAGGAGTAATGAAAAACTGTTTTTT.

The V and J genes are TRBV10-1 and TRBJ2-1; either TRBD1 or TRBD2 may supply D (5 bases each). V was pared by 3 bases and J by 8 bases, with 11 bases between. Per germline, CDR1 WNHNN and CDR2 SYGVQD (reference sequence). This CDR3 has 13 amino acids. The CDR3 coding sequence is TGCGCCAGCAGTGACCGGCGAGGGGATGAGCAGTTCTTC. As protein: CASSDRRGDEQFF.

The chain carries TRBV9 and TRBJ1-2; D remains ambiguous. V lost 0 bases, J lost 0 bases, and 9 bases lay in between. Germline V lookup: CDR1 SGDLS, CDR2 YYNGEE. The CDR3 has 15 amino acids. CDR3 sequence reads: CASSVGEGPNYGYTF. CDR3 in DNA: TGTGCCAGCAGCGTAGGAGAGGGTCCTAACTATGGCTACACCTTC.

The chain employs TRBV7-9 and TRBJ2-7, with 11 bases matching TRBD2. V shed 5 bases and J 7 bases; nucleotides not matched to a gene: 10. The CDR3 extends over 15 amino acids. From germline, CDR1 is SEHNR and CDR2 FQNEAQ (reference sequence). The chain's CDR3 is CASSTYSGGAEEQYF. The DNA for the CDR3 is TGTGCCAGCAGCACCTATAGCGGGGGGGCTGAAGAGCAGTACTTC.

The CDR3 reads CASSYPQGPNEKLFF. DNA of the CDR3: TGTGCCAGCAGCTACCCACAGGGGCCCAATGAAAAACTGTTTTTT. J is TRBJ1-4 and V is TRBV5-6; TRBD1 aligns across 7 bases. The V segment lost 3 bases and the J segment 5 bases; nucleotides outside the gene matches: 7. In germline, CDR1 is SGHDT, CDR2 YYEEEE. The CDR3 is 15 amino acids.

This clone was recorded only once. The J gene is TRBJ2-7, the V gene TRBV6-5, with 12 bases aligning to TRBD2. The CDR3 sequence is 15 residues long. V dropped 5 bases and J dropped 3; count of bases not matched to a gene: 5. Germline CDR1 is MNHEY and CDR2 is SVGAGI. The chain's CDR3 is CASSKGLAGLYEQYF. CDR3 DNA sequence: TGTGCCAGCAGTAAAGGACTAGCGGGGCTCTACGAGCAGTACTTC.

In this sample, this clone turned up once. The junction does not match germline at one end; this may be a read error. The chain uses TRBV7-7 and TRBJ2-1; perhaps TRBD2 as D (6 bases). The length of the CDR3 is 14 residues. The germline CDR1 and CDR2 sequences are SSHAT and FNYEAQ (reference sequence). CDR3 coding DNA: TGTGCTAGCAGCTTGGCGGGATCATACAATGAGCAGTTCTTC. Its translation: CASSLAGSYNEQFF.

The V and J genes are TRBV4-1 and TRBJ2-7; D not certain. The germline CDR1 and CDR2 sequences are MGHRA and YSYEKL. Trimming took off 3 bases at V and 5 bases at J, with 11 bases between the two ends. The CDR3 has 13 residues. CDR3 protein: CASSQVGNDEQYF. CDR3 coding DNA: TGCGCCAGCAGCCAGGTCGGAAACGACGAGCAGTACTTC.

In this sample, this clone turned up once. The chain couples TRBV13 to TRBJ2-4, with D perhaps matching TRBD1 (7 bases). The CDR3 sequence is 13 residues long. V lost 3 bases to trimming and J lost 6 bases, with 9 bases between them. Germline V gene lookup returns CDR1 PRHDT and CDR2 FYEKMQ (reference sequence). The CDR3 reads CASSFRGANIQYF. For the CDR3, the DNA is TGTGCCAGCAGCTTCAGGGGGGCAAACATTCAGTACTTC.